The subject of this entry is one TCR beta chain. It lacks a known antigen. No much larger clonotype is one base removed from it; base qualities were not supplied. The treatment or condition label for this specimen denotes: live attenuated yellow fever vaccine strain. At each blood-draw timepoint, two biological replicates of bulk PBMCs were collected. PBMCs were isolated from peripheral blood using a standard Ficoll-Paque protocol. TriZol was used to extract RNA from bulk PBMCs, from CD4 and CD8 fractions, and from dextramer-positive and dextramer-negative fractions. This sample stems from a study of T cells after yellow fever vaccination (dated by TCRdb to the late 2010s). For the study in its entirety: The SMART-Seq v4 Ultra Low Input RNA kit was used to prepare libraries from fractions with low cell numbers. To follow T-cell clones before and after both primary and booster YFV17D yellow fever vaccination, bulk TCR alpha and beta repertoires underwent longitudinal sequencing. The cohort comprised two healthy male donors, one aged 18 to 30 and one aged 30 to 40 years. Bulk PBMC replicates and cell subsets were isolated from blood drawn at multiple timepoints before and after both primary and secondary immunization. What the research found in general, with its limitations: Computational filtering was required because FACS-sorted repertoires could contain abundant contaminating clonotypes from the bulk population. A small share of clonotypes was detected in both CD4 and CD8 compartments, with the overlap likely arising from convergent recombination. After the booster, most clones that had expanded after primary vaccination were detected again (nearly 97% of CD4 and around nine tenths of CD8), suggesting broad maintenance of memory. The secondary T-cell response was found to be weaker but faster than the primary response, with a peak reached on day 5 rather than on day 15. The study included only two donors, which limits how far the findings can be generalized.

The CDR3 holds 12 amino acids from the cysteine to the phenylalanine. Only the CDR3 region is kept as DNA, spanning 36 bases read in frame from base 1. V lost 7 bases and J lost 3 bases; the stretch between them is 10 bases long. Via the germline V gene, CDR1 is SGHVS and CDR2 FQNEAQ. TCR cDNA was synthesized by 5'RACE template switching, which introduced a universal primer site and unique molecular identifiers. cDNA synthesis was primed from both the TCR alpha and TCR beta constant segments. Libraries were amplified in two PCR steps, with sample barcodes and sequencing adapters added in the second step. Sequencing of the libraries was done on either Illumina HiSeq 2500 (2x100 bp) or NovaSeq (2x150 bp). The paper's processing steps were these. MIGEC was used to demultiplex reads and collapse the reads into UMI consensus sequences, and MiXCR was used for V(D)J alignment. Using edgeR on replicate PBMC samples, clonotypes were called vaccine-responding if FDR was below 0.01 and the log2 fold change was above 5 up to day 15. CD4 or CD8 identity was assigned to each bulk clonotype according to whether the clonotype was present at higher abundance in the sequenced CD4 repertoire or the sequenced CD8 repertoire. Using fastp at Q25 and MiXCR, TCRdb reprocessed the public reads and kept productive beta chains. Entries are consolidated by CDR3 protein sequence, retaining the most common genes and DNA. In this record, the V and J calls reflect TCRdb's handling and not the investigators' own analysis. For this sample the table gives some 670,000 distinct CDR3 sequences, of which 10% to 15% were detected only once. Clones ranked in the top ten supply about 15% of the sample.

The V and J genes are TRBV7-8 and TRBJ2-7; the D gene identity is not certain. This specimen was PBMCs, taken on the day of the yellow fever booster vaccination. This clonotype originated in a man aged 25 to 45 who received the YFV17D yellow fever vaccine. The nucleotides read TGTGCCAGCACTCTTCTCGGCTACGAGCAGTACTTC. This encodes CASTLLGYEQYF.